This TCR beta chain was identified during a study of PD-1 blockade in mismatch repair-deficient tumors. Measured with immunoSEQ multiplex PCR; TCRdb has only the in-frame clones, and not every one. The sample holds about 68,000 clones, 70% to 80% seen once. This clone was observed once. Its antigen is not known. TCR sequencing covered a few patients who responded to pembrolizumab. Trimming stripped 4 bases from V and 0 bases from J, with 10 bases between. The CDR3 has 14 residues. From germline, CDR1 is SGDLS and CDR2 YYNGEE. Findings and caveats of the study: After pembrolizumab, tumor-resident clones rose rapidly, then generally contracted before radiologic responses.

The origin of this receptor is an adult with mismatch repair-deficient cancer. The material sequenced was peripheral blood, taken 2 weeks after starting pembrolizumab. V gene TRBV9 combines with J gene TRBJ1-1, with D unclear. CDR3 in amino acids: CASSRSGMNTEAFF. The DNA of the CDR3 is TGTGCCAGCAGCAGGTCGGGGATGAACACTGAAGCTTTCTTT.